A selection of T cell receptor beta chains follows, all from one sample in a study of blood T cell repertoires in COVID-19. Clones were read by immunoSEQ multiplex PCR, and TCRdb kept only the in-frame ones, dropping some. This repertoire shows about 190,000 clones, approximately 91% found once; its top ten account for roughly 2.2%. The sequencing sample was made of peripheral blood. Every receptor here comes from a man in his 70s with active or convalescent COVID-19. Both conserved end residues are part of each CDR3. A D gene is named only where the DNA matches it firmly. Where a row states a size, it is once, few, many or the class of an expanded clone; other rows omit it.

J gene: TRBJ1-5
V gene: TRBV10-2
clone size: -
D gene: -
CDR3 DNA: TGCGCCAGCAGTGAGAGGGGAGGGACCAATCAGCCCCAGCATTTT
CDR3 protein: CASSERGGTNQPQHF

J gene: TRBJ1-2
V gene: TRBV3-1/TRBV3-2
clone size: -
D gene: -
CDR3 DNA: TGTGCCAGCAGCCAAGATAGCCAGGGCTCATATGGCTACACCTTC
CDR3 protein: CASSQDSQGSYGYTF

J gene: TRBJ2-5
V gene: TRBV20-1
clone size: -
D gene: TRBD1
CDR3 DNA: TGCAGTGTCAGGGGGGAGACCCAGTACTTC
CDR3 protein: CSVRGETQYF

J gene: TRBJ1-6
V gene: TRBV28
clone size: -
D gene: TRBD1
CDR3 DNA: TGTGCCAGCAGTTCTGGACAGGGGAATTCACCCCTCCACTTT
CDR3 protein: CASSSGQGNSPLHF

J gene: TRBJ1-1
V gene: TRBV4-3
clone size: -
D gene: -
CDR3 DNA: TGCGCCAGCAGCAGACAGTTGGGGGGTATGAACACTGAAGCTTTCTTT
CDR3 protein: CASSRQLGGMNTEAFF

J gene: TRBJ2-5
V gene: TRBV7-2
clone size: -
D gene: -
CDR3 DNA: TGTGCCAGCAGCCCCCAGACAGGAACCGAGACCCAGTACTTC
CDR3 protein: CASSPQTGTETQYF

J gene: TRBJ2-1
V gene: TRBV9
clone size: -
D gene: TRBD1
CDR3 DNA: TGTGCCAGCAGCGTAGGTGGACAGGGGGCCGCGTTCTTC
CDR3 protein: CASSVGGQGAAFF

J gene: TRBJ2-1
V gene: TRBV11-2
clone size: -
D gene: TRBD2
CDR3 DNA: TGTGCCAGCAGCAGGGGAGGGAACTCCTACAATGAGCAGTTCTTC
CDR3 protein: CASSRGGNSYNEQFF

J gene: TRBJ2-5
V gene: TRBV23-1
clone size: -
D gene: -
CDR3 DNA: TGCGCCAGCAGTCAATCGGGCCCGACCCAAGAGACCCAGTACTTC
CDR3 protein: CASSQSGPTQETQYF

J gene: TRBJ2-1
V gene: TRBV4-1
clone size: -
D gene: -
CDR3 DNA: TGCGCCAGCAGCCAAGAAAATAGAAGGACAATCTACAATGAGCAGTTCTTC
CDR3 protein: CASSQENRRTIYNEQFF

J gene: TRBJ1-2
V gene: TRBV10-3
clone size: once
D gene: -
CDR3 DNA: TGTGCCACCACGGACAATAACTATGGCTACACCTTC
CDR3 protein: CATTDNNYGYTF

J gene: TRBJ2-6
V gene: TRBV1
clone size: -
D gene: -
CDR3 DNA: TGCACCAGCAGCCATCAGGGGGCCGACTCTGGGGCCAACGTCCTGACTTTC
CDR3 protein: CTSSHQGADSGANVLTF

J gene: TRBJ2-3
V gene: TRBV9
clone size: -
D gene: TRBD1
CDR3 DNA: TGTGCCAGCAGCGTAGAGGGACAGGGCGCAGATACGCAGTATTTT
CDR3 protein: CASSVEGQGADTQYF

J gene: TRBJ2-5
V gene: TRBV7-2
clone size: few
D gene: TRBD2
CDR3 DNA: TGTGCCAGCAGCCGCACCGGGTCCCTAGCGGGGGGGGAGACCCAGTACTTC
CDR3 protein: CASSRTGSLAGGETQYF

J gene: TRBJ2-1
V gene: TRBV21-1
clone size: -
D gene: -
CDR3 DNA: TGTGCCAGCAGCAAACCTCCGGGACTATGCCCTTTTAAGCAGTTCTTC
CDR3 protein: CASSKPPGLCPFKQFF

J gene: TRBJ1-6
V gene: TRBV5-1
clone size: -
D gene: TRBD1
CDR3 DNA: TGCGCCAGCAGCTTGGCGGGACAGGGGACGAGAAATTCACCCCTCCACTTT
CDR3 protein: CASSLAGQGTRNSPLHF

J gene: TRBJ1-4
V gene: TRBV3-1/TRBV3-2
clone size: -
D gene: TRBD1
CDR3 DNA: TGTGCCAGCAGTTCCAGACAGGGGGCGTTGACTAATGAAAAACTGTTTTTT
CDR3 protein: CASSSRQGALTNEKLFF

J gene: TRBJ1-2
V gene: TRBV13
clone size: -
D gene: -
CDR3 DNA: TGTGCCAGCAGCTTACCGGGGGGTCTCTATGGCTACACCTTC
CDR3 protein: CASSLPGGLYGYTF

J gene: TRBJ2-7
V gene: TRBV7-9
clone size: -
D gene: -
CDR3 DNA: TGTGCCAGCAGCGCGTCGACTGCGCTCAACGAGCAGTACTTC
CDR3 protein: CASSASTALNEQYF